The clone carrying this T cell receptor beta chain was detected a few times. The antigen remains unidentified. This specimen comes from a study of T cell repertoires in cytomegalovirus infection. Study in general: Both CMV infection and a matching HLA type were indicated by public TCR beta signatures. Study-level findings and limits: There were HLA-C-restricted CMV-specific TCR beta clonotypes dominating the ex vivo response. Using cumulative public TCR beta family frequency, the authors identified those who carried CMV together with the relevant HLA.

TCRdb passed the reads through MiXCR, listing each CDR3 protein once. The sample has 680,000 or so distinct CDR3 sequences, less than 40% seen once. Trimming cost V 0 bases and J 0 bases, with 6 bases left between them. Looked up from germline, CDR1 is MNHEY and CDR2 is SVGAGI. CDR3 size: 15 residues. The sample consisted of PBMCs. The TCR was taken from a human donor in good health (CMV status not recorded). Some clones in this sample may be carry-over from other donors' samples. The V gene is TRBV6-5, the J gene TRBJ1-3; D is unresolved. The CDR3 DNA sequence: TGTGCCAGCAGTTACTCAGTAGACTCTGGAAACACCATATATTTT. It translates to CASSYSVDSGNTIYF.